This passage covers 2 T cell receptor beta chains from one sample sequenced in a study of radiation and T cells in renal cell carcinoma. As to time point: blood 4 weeks post-SBRT, at nephrectomy. Documented treatment: 15 Gy SBRT to primary tumor, nephrectomy 4 weeks later. Profiled with immunoSEQ multiplex PCR; TCRdb holds only in-frame clones, not every one. The table shows about 170,000 clones, with 88% occurring only once. The input for sequencing was blood, taken from a patient whose treatment included radiotherapy and nephrectomy. The receptors here all came from a woman aged 45-65 years with renal cell carcinoma.

This sequence joins TRBV30 and TRBJ1-1; maybe TRBD1 (6 bases). The germline V gene encodes CDR1 GTSNPN and CDR2 SVGIG (reference sequence). The CDR3 runs to 12 residues. The V end lost 4 bases, the J end lost 5 bases, and 11 bases lay between the germline ends. CDR3 in amino acids: CAWNEGGTEAFF. The CDR3 coding sequence is TGTGCCTGGAACGAGGGGGGAACTGAAGCTTTCTTT.

V is TRBV4-3 and J is TRBJ2-7; either TRBD1 or TRBD2 may fit D (5 bases each). Germline V gene lookup returns CDR1 LGHNA and CDR2 YSLEER. V was clipped by 1 base and J by 0 bases, with 7 bases between them. The CDR3 is 14 amino acids. The CDR3 spells CASSQGGASYEQYF. The CDR3 DNA reads as TGCGCCAGCAGCCAAGGAGGGGCCTCCTACGAGCAGTACTTC.